This T cell receptor beta chain stems from a study of cytomegalovirus exposure and HLA in healthy donors. Study context: Tens of millions of unique TCRs from HLA-typed donors made up an early data release. Of all 400 or so donors who were genotyped, under 90% belonged to the Caucasian-associated ancestry cluster.

Germline V lookup: CDR1 SGHAT, CDR2 FQDESV (reference sequence). Trimming removed 5 bases from V and 1 base from J, with 17 bases in between. The CDR3 runs to 16 residues. Study-level results: As confirmed in vitro, a few CMV-associated chains were specific for CMV antigens.

This clone occurred once. The target antigen is unknown. PCR primers comprised 60 Vbeta and 13 Jbeta primers. TCRdb's copy holds only in-frame clones and misses some; the assay was immunoSEQ multiplex PCR. Of around 230,000 clones in the sample, about three quarters were seen once. The clonotype was recovered from a male donor in good health and CMV-seronegative. The sample taken for sequencing was PBMCs. The chain uses TRBV11-1 and TRBJ1-1; D might be TRBD1 (6 bases). CDR3 region: CASSIKGGAPNTEAFF. For the CDR3, the DNA is TGTGCCAGCAGCATAAAGGGGGGGGCCCCGAACACTGAAGCTTTCTTT.